This T cell receptor beta chain was retrieved from a study of cytomegalovirus exposure and HLA in healthy donors. Study-level results: HLA restriction was apparent for most CMV-associated TCR beta chains in a later analysis. Later on, an analysis tied over 15,000 TCR beta sequences to HLA alleles at 0.05 false discovery rate.

A remark on this clone: Its antigen is not identified.

The PCR employed 60 Vbeta primers together with 13 Jbeta primers. As handled by the study authors: Some 9.9 million of 75 million to 85 million unique TCR beta chains were shared, per a later count. Profiled with immunoSEQ multiplex PCR; TCRdb holds only in-frame clones, not every one. The V and J calls and the clone size are those of that table, but D and trimming were determined from the DNA. This repertoire comprises 200,000 or so clones; its ten largest clones make up less than 0.9%. Germline values: CDR1 WSHSY, CDR2 SAAADI. The J segment lost 1 base and the V segment lost 8 bases, leaving 7 bases of the junction unmatched. The CDR3 consists of 14 residues.

Sequencing was performed on PBMCs. The gene calls are TRBV10-2 and TRBJ1-1, with 7 bases fitting TRBD1. The TCR originated in a boy aged 5 to 17 in good health and CMV-seronegative. The CDR3 DNA is TGCGCCAGCGTTAGGGACAGACAGAACACTGAAGCTTTCTTT. Protein sequence: CASVRDRQNTEAFF.